This T cell receptor beta chain was found in a study of T cell repertoires in cytomegalovirus infection. Concerning this clonotype itself: Its antigen remains unknown.

A single record per CDR3 protein comes from TCRdb applying MiXCR to the reads. The table shows approximately 300,000 distinct CDR3 sequences, with roughly 25% occurring only once. Per the germline V gene, CDR1 is SGHTA and CDR2 is FQGNSA. Deletions cut 5 bases from V and 5 bases from J, with 22 bases between. This CDR3 comprises 17 residues. The TCR originated in a human donor in good health (CMV status not recorded). Some clones in this sample may be carry-over from other donors' samples. The sequencing used cultured PBMCs, collected from culture after CMV antigen stimulation. V gene TRBV7-2 combines with J gene TRBJ2-1; maybe TRBD2 (6 bases). This chain's CDR3 is CASSPTEIIAVNNEQFF. The DNA of the CDR3 is TGTGCCAGCAGCCCAACCGAAATCATAGCGGTCAACAATGAGCAGTTCTTC.